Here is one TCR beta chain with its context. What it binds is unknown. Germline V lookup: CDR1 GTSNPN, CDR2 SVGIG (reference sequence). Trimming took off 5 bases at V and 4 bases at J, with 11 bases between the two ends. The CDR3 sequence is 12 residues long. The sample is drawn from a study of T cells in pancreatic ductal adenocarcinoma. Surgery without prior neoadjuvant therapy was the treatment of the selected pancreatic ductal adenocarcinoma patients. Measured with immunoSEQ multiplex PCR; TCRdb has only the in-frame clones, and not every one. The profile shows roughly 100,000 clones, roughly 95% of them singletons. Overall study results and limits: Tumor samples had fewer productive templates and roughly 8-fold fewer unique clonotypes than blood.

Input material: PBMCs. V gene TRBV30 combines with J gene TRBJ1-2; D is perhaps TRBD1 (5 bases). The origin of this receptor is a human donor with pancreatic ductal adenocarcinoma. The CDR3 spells CAWGHYSYGYTF. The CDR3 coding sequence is TGTGCCTGGGGACACTACAGCTATGGCTACACCTTC. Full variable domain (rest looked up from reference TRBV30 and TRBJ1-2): SQTIHQWPATLVQPVGSPLSLECTVEGTSNPNLYWYRQAAGRGLQLLFYSVGIGQISSEVPQNLSASRPQDRQFILSSKKLLLSDSGFYLCAWGHYSYGYTFGSGTRLTVV.